Shown below are 27 T cell receptor beta chains from a single sample sequenced in a study of T cells after yellow fever vaccination. TCRdb re-called the 5' RACE reads with MiXCR, one entry per CDR3 protein. The data hold 150,000 or so distinct CDR3 sequences, with roughly 8.8% observed a single time. This specimen was CD8+ T cells sorted from PBMCs, taken 45 days after the yellow fever booster vaccination. The receptors derive from a man younger than 35 who received the YFV17D yellow fever vaccine.

This clonotype was observed at least ten times. The rearrangement joins TRBV12-3 or TRBV12-4 to TRBJ2-3; D remains unclear. This CDR3 is 14 amino acids long. Trimming shortened V by 6 bases and J by 5 bases, and 15 bases separated the two germline ends. The CDR3 is CASRLTEEGDTQYF. The CDR3 DNA sequence: TGTGCCAGCAGGTTAACAGAGGAAGGAGATACGCAGTATTTT.

DNA of the CDR3: TGCGCCAGCAGCCAGAGACTAGGCAATGAGCAGTTCTTC. Translating gives CASSQRLGNEQFF. The chain combines TRBV4-3 with TRBJ2-1, with D perhaps TRBD2 (6 bases). CDR3 length: 13 residues. Germline CDR1 is LGHNA and CDR2 is YSLEER. Trimming pared 3 bases from V and 6 bases from J, leaving 9 bases between.

This clonotype appeared many times. The chain is built from TRBV29-1 and TRBJ2-1; possible D gene TRBD1, 5 bases. The CDR3 spans 15 residues. Trimming removed 2 bases from V and 1 base from J, with 12 bases in between. Looked up from germline, CDR1 is SQVTM and CDR2 is ANQGSEA. Here the CDR3 reads CSVEYSQGSYNEQFF. The CDR3 DNA is TGCAGCGTTGAATACTCCCAGGGTTCCTACAATGAGCAGTTCTTC.

The chain recombines TRBV7-3 with TRBJ1-5; D unresolved. Trimming took 4 bases from V and 10 from J, leaving 14 bases between them. CDR3 length: 13 residues. Germline-derived CDR1 and CDR2 are SGHTA and FQGTGA. In nucleotides, the CDR3 is TGTGCCAGCAGCTCGGACGCGGGAAGTCCCCAGCATTTT. It codes for CASSSDAGSPQHF.

This clonotype was counted between two and nine times. The chain carries TRBV2 and TRBJ1-6; D is unresolved. Germline CDR1 and CDR2: SNHLY and FYNNEI. The CDR3 runs to 17 residues. Trimming stripped 0 bases from V and 8 bases from J, with 17 bases between. The CDR3 here is CASSEAGQGRGDSPLHF. CDR3 in DNA: TGTGCCAGCAGTGAAGCAGGCCAAGGCCGTGGAGATTCACCCCTCCACTTT.

This clonotype was picked up a small number of times. This CDR3 is CAWIRGGGDYTF. For the CDR3, the DNA is TGTGCCTGGATCAGAGGAGGGGGGGACTACACCTTC. The chain carries TRBV30 and TRBJ1-2; a possible D gene is TRBD1 (6 bases). The CDR3 is 12 amino acids. The germline CDR1 and CDR2 sequences are GTSNPN and SVGIG (reference sequence). Trimming removed 4 bases from V and 10 bases from J, with 16 bases in between.

The rearrangement uses TRBV7-8 and TRBJ2-7, with TRBD2 matching 8 bases. V was clipped by 3 bases and J by 1 base; unmatched bases: 5. This CDR3 has 15 amino acids. Germline V gene lookup returns CDR1 SGHVS and CDR2 FQNEAQ. This chain's CDR3 is CASSLSRGGSYEQYF. The CDR3 DNA reads as TGTGCCAGCAGCTTGTCACGGGGGGGATCCTACGAGCAGTACTTC.

This clonotype has only a few counts. This chain uses TRBV12-3 or TRBV12-4 with TRBJ1-2; 10 bases are shared with TRBD1. Losses at the gene ends were 7 bases for V and 5 bases for J; bases not matched to a gene: 10. This CDR3 has 15 residues. The CDR3 DNA reads as TGTGCCAGCACGTCCGGGGACAGGGGAATTTATGGCTACACCTTC. As protein: CASTSGDRGIYGYTF.

This clonotype has at least ten counts. The rearrangement links TRBV6-2 or TRBV6-3 to TRBJ2-2; D not certain. Germline loops: CDR1 MNHEY, CDR2 SVGEGT. Between the trimmed V and J ends, which lost 0 bases and 3 bases, there was a span of 5 bases. There are 14 residues in the CDR3. In nucleotides, the CDR3 is TGTGCCAGCAGTTACTCACCCGACACCGGGGAGCTGTTTTTT. Translated: CASSYSPDTGELFF.

The V call is TRBV12-3 or TRBV12-4, the J call TRBJ1-3; the D gene is possibly TRBD1 (5 bases). V lost 6 bases to trimming and J lost 1 base, with 7 bases between them. This CDR3 has 13 amino acids. The CDR3 coding sequence is TGTGCCAGCAGGAGGGGTTCTGGAAACACCATATATTTT. It encodes CASRRGSGNTIYF.

The rearrangement uses TRBV28 and TRBJ1-5, with D possibly matching TRBD1 (5 bases). Germline-derived CDR1 and CDR2 are MDHEN and SYDVKM. Trimming cost V 11 bases and J 0 bases, with 14 bases left between them. This CDR3 has 14 residues. The CDR3 DNA reads TGTGCCGGCAAGCAGGGTTATAGCAATCAGCCCCAGCATTTT. This codes for CAGKQGYSNQPQHF.

The sample holds many counts of this clonotype. The chain has TRBV29-1 and TRBJ2-1; D is possibly TRBD1 (5 bases). CDR3 size: 14 residues. Germline-derived CDR1 and CDR2 are SQVTM and ANQGSEA. V was clipped by 2 bases and J by 7 bases, with 15 bases between them. In DNA, the CDR3 is TGCAGCGTTGAAATGCCGTCTGCAGGGAATGAGCAGTTCTTC. It translates to CSVEMPSAGNEQFF.

This clonotype turned up a few times. The genes are TRBV4-1 and TRBJ1-5; D is uncertain. The CDR3 totals 14 residues. Germline assignment: CDR1 MGHRA and CDR2 YSYEKL. V was cut by 6 bases and J by 0 bases, with 9 bases left in between. Written as DNA, the CDR3 is TGCGCCAGCAGGGGTGACTATAGCAATCAGCCCCAGCATTTT. Protein sequence: CASRGDYSNQPQHF.

Many counts were recorded for this clonotype. V and J are TRBV6-2 or TRBV6-3 and TRBJ1-1; D gene unclear. Per the germline V gene, CDR1 is MNHEY and CDR2 is SVGEGT. V lost 2 bases to trimming and J lost 3 bases, with 10 bases between them. The length of the CDR3 is 14 residues. The CDR3 sequence is CASSYRREYTEAFF. Here the CDR3 DNA reads TGTGCCAGCAGTTACAGGAGGGAGTACACTGAAGCTTTCTTT.

This clonotype was detected only a few times. The chain links TRBV29-1 to TRBJ1-2, with 10 bases aligning to TRBD1. The CDR3 runs to 15 residues. After removal of 4 bases from V and 7 bases from J, the junction contained 12 bases not matched to a gene. Germline V CDR1 and CDR2: SQVTM, ANQGSEA. CDR3 sequence: CSVAEDRGRSFGYTF. CDR3 sequence (DNA): TGCAGCGTTGCAGAAGACAGGGGGCGTAGTTTTGGCTACACCTTC.

V and J are TRBV11-2 and TRBJ2-5, with D maybe TRBD1 (5 bases). The CDR3 consists of 13 residues. Germline CDR1 reads SGHAT; CDR2 reads FQNNGV. V was cut by 5 bases and J by 4 bases, with 11 bases left in between. CDR3 loop: CASSDSLRETQYF. CDR3 nucleotide sequence: TGTGCCAGCAGCGACAGCCTAAGAGAGACCCAGTACTTC.

The CDR3 here is CASRAPLEQYV. CDR3 DNA: TGTGCCAGCAGGGCCCCACTGGAGCAGTACGTC. This chain links TRBV2 with TRBJ2-7; D uncertain. Germline CDR1 and CDR2: SNHLY and FYNNEI. CDR3 length equals 11 residues. Trimming pared 6 bases from V and 7 bases from J, leaving 10 bases between.

This clonotype was seen a handful of times. The chain uses TRBV4-1 and TRBJ1-5, with D maybe TRBD1 (5 bases). The CDR3 spans 20 residues. The V gene's germline CDR1 is MGHRA and CDR2 YSYEKL. Deletions cut 4 bases from V and 3 bases from J, with 28 bases between. The CDR3 DNA follows: TGCGCCAGCAGCCTCCGAAGTGGGGGATCCACTCGATTTTCCAATCAGCCCCAGCATTTT. Translating gives CASSLRSGGSTRFSNQPQHF.

In its sample, this clonotype was seen a few times. The genes are TRBV4-1 and TRBJ1-2; D gene ambiguous. CDR1 is MGHRA and CDR2 is YSYEKL in the germline V gene. The V end lost 0 bases, the J end lost 0 bases, and 11 bases lay between the germline ends. The CDR3 has 16 amino acids. CDR3: CASSQETDGANYGYTF. The CDR3 DNA sequence: TGCGCCAGCAGCCAAGAAACGGACGGAGCTAACTATGGCTACACCTTC.

The rearrangement uses TRBV12-3 or TRBV12-4 and TRBJ1-1, with D perhaps matching TRBD1 (5 bases). This CDR3 is built from 14 residues. Trimming pared 6 bases from V and 1 base from J, leaving 12 bases between. In nucleotides, the CDR3 is TGTGCCAGCAGCTCCTGGACACCGAACACTGAAGCTTTCTTT. The encoded protein is CASSSWTPNTEAFF.

In DNA form, the CDR3 reads TGCAGCGTTGATGGACTAGCGGGGGGACCTTACGAGCAGTACTTC. It codes for CSVDGLAGGPYEQYF. The chain is built from TRBV29-1 and TRBJ2-7; TRBD2 agrees at 14 bases. The CDR3 extends over 15 amino acids. Germline CDR1 is SQVTM and CDR2 is ANQGSEA. With 3 bases clipped from V and 4 bases from J, the junction kept 5 bases outside the gene matches.

This clonotype was detected many times. The chain recombines TRBV4-3 with TRBJ2-2, with 8 bases fitting TRBD1. This CDR3 is 17 amino acids long. Trimming cost V 1 base and J 3 bases; bases outside gene matches: 7. Per the germline V gene, CDR1 is LGHNA and CDR2 is YSLEER. The CDR3 here is CASSQGFRGLDTGELFF. The DNA for the CDR3 is TGCGCCAGCAGCCAAGGGTTCAGGGGGCTCGACACCGGGGAGCTGTTTTTT.

This clonotype showed up just a few times. The rearrangement joins TRBV7-6 to TRBJ1-1; TRBD1 is a possible D gene (6 bases). Germline V gives CDR1 SGHVS, CDR2 FNYEAQ. The V and J ends lost 6 bases and 4 bases respectively, with 15 bases between them. The CDR3 length is 14 residues. The CDR3 DNA reads as TGTGCCAGCAGTTCCCAGGGGATCGGCACTGAAGCTTTCTTT. Protein product: CASSSQGIGTEAFF.

There are a few counts of this clonotype. The gene calls are TRBV2 and TRBJ2-5, with D possibly being TRBD2 (6 bases). Looked up from germline, CDR1 is SNHLY and CDR2 is FYNNEI. The CDR3 contains 12 residues. Trimming left V 9 bases short and J 7 bases short, with 15 bases between. CDR3 residues: CASVRGPGTQYF. CDR3 nucleotide sequence: TGTGCCAGTGTGCGGGGACCAGGGACCCAGTACTTC.

The chain uses TRBV4-3 and TRBJ1-2; D is ambiguous. The length of the CDR3 is 15 residues. Looked up from germline, CDR1 is LGHNA and CDR2 is YSLEER. Trimming stripped 0 bases from V and 4 bases from J, with 12 bases between. The CDR3 DNA reads TGCGCCAGCAGCCAAGACCTGGGCCTCCTCTATGGCTACACCTTC. Its protein product is CASSQDLGLLYGYTF.

In DNA, the CDR3 is TGTGCCAGCAGTGGGGCCGGTCCTGGGGCACAATTCCGCCGGGACAGAGATAATTCACCCCTCCACTTT. It encodes CASSGAGPGAQFRRDRDNSPLHF. The chain uses TRBV6-6 and TRBJ1-6; 7 bases match TRBD1. J was trimmed by 5 bases and V by 5 bases; bases with no gene match: 30. Germline V CDR1 and CDR2: MNHNY, SVGAGI (reference sequence). The CDR3 extends over 23 amino acids.

This clonotype was observed a few times. Relative to the germline gene, one junction end is altered; a read error may explain this. V is TRBV29-1 and J is TRBJ2-6, with D possibly being TRBD1 or TRBD2 (5 bases each). This CDR3 contains 15 residues. CDR1 and CDR2 (germline): SQVTM, ANQGSEA. The CDR3 protein is CSVDPGTGGANVMTF. CDR3 DNA: TGCAGCGTGGACCCCGGGACCGGTGGGGCCAACGTCATGACTTTC.